This TCR beta chain was captured by sequencing in a study of blood T cell repertoires in COVID-19. Study details: Samples representing acute and convalescent COVID-19 were sourced from the United States, Italy and Spain.

Germline V gene lookup returns CDR1 LGHDT and CDR2 YNNKEL (reference sequence). The CDR3 consists of 17 residues. V dropped 1 base and J dropped 5; count of bases not matched to a gene: 11. In the authors' methods: Estimation of nucleated cell counts relied on the amplification of reference gene primers. TCRdb's table, derived via immunoSEQ multiplex PCR, lists solely in-frame clones and lacks some. V and J calls and clone size follow that table, whereas D and trimming were derived from the DNA. This sample yields approximately 80,000 clones, of which roughly 82% are seen a single time; less than 11% belongs to the top ten.

The V gene is TRBV3-1 (or the pseudogene TRBV3-2), the J gene TRBJ2-7; 10 bases are shared with TRBD2. The TCR was taken from a man in his 60s with acute or convalescent COVID-19. Material for sequencing was peripheral blood. In DNA, the CDR3 is TGTGCCAGCAGCCAAGTTTCTAGCGGGGGCTTAGGACACGAGCAGTACTTC. Amino acids: CASSQVSSGGLGHEQYF.